This T cell receptor (beta chain) was obtained from a study of blood T cell repertoires in COVID-19. Original processing notes: Reference gene primer amplification gave estimated nucleated cell counts. Generated by immunoSEQ multiplex PCR, the TCRdb table keeps only in-frame clones and is missing some. V and J calls and clone size are as listed in that table; D and trimming were resolved from the DNA. Of roughly 250,000 clones in the sample, approximately 91% were seen once. Participant age was roughly 18 to 89 years, and participants resided in roughly 25 US areas. The V end lost 4 bases, the J end lost 6 bases, and 13 bases lay between the germline ends. Germline loops: CDR1 SGHNT, CDR2 YENEEA. This CDR3 is built from 13 residues.

The rearrangement joins TRBV11-3 to TRBJ2-7; weak D call: TRBD1 (7 bases). This TCR was sampled from a woman in her forties with acute COVID-19. The sequenced sample was PBMCs or T cells enriched from blood (not recorded which). CDR3 residues: CASSSRGAGEQYF. DNA of the CDR3: TGTGCCAGCAGCTCCAGGGGGGCGGGCGAGCAGTACTTC.